This TCR beta chain was identified during a study of cytomegalovirus exposure and HLA in healthy donors. This CDR3 is 13 amino acids long. With 6 bases clipped from V and 0 bases from J, the junction kept 2 bases outside the gene matches. Germline CDR1 and CDR2: MNHNS and SASEGT. The data were produced by immunoSEQ multiplex PCR, yet TCRdb's version contains in-frame clones alone and is incomplete. The profile shows roughly 130,000 clones, about 91% of them singletons. The chain joins TRBV6-1 to TRBJ2-7, with 7 bases aligning to TRBD2. The source of this sequence is a woman under 30 in good health and CMV-seropositive. Sequenced sample: PBMCs. In nucleotides, the CDR3 is TGTGCCAGCAGAGCGGGAAACTCCTACGAGCAGTACTTC. Protein sequence: CASRAGNSYEQYF.